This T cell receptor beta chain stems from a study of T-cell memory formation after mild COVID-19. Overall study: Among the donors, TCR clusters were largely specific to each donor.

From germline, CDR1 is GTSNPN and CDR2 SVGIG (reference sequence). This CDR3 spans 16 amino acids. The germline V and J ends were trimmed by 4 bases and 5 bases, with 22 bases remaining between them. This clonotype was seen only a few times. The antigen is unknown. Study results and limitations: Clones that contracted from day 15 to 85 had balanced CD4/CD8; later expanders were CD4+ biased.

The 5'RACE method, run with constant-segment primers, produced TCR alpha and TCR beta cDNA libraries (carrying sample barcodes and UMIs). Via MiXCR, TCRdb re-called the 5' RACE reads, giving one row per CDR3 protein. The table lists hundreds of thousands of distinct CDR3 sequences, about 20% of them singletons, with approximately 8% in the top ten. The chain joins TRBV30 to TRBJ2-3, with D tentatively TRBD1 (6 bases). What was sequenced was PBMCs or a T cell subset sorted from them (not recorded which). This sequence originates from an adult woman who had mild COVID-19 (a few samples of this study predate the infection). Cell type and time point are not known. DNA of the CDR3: TGTGCCTGGACCACCTTTTTAGGGGGTAGGGGAGATACGCAGTATTTT. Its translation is CAWTTFLGGRGDTQYF.